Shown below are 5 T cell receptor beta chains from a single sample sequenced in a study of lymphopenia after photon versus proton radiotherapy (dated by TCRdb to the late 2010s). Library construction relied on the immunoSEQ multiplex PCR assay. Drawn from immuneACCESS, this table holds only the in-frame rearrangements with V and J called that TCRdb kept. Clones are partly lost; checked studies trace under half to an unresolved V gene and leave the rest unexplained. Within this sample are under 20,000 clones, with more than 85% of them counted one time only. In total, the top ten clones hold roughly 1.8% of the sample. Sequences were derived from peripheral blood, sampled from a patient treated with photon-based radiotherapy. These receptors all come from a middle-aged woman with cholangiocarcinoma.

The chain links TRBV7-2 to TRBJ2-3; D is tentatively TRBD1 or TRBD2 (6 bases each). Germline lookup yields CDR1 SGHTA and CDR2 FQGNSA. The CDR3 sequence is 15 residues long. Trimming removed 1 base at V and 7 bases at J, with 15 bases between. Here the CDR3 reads CASSLDSGGINTQYF. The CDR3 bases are TGTGCCAGCAGCTTAGATTCCGGGGGCATAAATACGCAGTATTTT.

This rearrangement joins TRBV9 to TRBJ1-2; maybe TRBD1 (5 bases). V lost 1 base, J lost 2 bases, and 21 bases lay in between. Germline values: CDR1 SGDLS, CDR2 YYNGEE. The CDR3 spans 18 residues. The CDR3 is CASSVTGTHKLPNYGYTF. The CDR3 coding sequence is TGTGCCAGCAGCGTAACCGGGACGCACAAACTCCCCAACTATGGCTACACCTTC.

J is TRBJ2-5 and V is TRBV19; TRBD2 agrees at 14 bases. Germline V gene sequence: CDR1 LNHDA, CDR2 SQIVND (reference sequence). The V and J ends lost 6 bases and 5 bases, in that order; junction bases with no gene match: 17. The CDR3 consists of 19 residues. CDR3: CASSDRVTGTSGRRETQYF. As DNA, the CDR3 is TGTGCCAGTAGCGACAGGGTTACCGGGACTAGCGGGAGACGGGAGACCCAGTACTTC.

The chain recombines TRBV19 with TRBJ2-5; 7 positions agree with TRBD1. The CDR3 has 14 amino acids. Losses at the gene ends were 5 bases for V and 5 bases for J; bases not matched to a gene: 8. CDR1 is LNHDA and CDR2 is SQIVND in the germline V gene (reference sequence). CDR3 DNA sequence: TGTGCCAGTAGTCCGAGACAGGGCCGGGAGACCCAGTACTTC. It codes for CASSPRQGRETQYF.

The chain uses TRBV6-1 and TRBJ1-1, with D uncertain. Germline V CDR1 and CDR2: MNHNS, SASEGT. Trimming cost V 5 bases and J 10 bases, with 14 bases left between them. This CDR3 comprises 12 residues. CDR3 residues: CASSIVARGAFF. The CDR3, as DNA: TGTGCCAGCAGTATAGTGGCCCGCGGAGCTTTCTTT.